The 16 T cell receptor beta chains below come from one sample, sequenced in a study of identical twins. TCRdb used MiXCR to reprocess the 5' RACE reads, holding one entry per CDR3 protein. The profile shows roughly 1.6 million distinct CDR3 sequences, about 30% of them singletons. The sample was cord blood. Receptors were obtained from a newborn girl in good health.

This clonotype has just a few counts. This chain connects TRBV5-1 to TRBJ2-1, with 10 bases that match TRBD2. The J segment lost 3 bases and the V segment lost 4 bases, leaving 10 bases of the junction unmatched. Germline V gene data show CDR1 as SGHRS and CDR2 as YFSETQ. The CDR3 runs 17 residues. The CDR3 sequence: CASSPVLAGVFYNEQFF. CDR3 bases: TGCGCCAGCAGCCCAGTTCTAGCGGGAGTATTCTACAATGAGCAGTTCTTC.

The J gene is TRBJ1-1, the V gene TRBV12-3 or TRBV12-4, with no clear D. This CDR3 contains 13 residues. The germline V and J ends were trimmed by 4 bases and 7 bases, with 13 bases remaining between them. Written as DNA, the CDR3 is TGTGCCAGCAGTTACGGTAGGAGCCGTGAAGCTTTCTTT. This codes for CASSYGRSREAFF.

The chain uses TRBV29-1 and TRBJ2-2; D could derive from TRBD1 or TRBD2 (5 bases each). Trimming removed 2 bases at V and 3 bases at J, with 10 bases between. Per germline, CDR1 SQVTM and CDR2 ANQGSEA. The CDR3 totals 14 residues. The CDR3 DNA reads as TGCAGCGTTGAACAGGGACCGTACACCGGGGAGCTGTTTTTT. This codes for CSVEQGPYTGELFF.

The chain recombines TRBV6-1 with TRBJ1-5; no firm D call. From germline, CDR1 is MNHNS and CDR2 SASEGT. The CDR3 consists of 15 residues. V shed 6 bases and J shed 2 bases, with 14 bases lying between them. The CDR3 loop reads CASSSIRGGNQPQHF. In DNA, the CDR3 is TGTGCCAGCAGCAGCATTCGCGGGGGCAATCAGCCCCAGCATTTT.

The chain uses TRBV12-3 or TRBV12-4 and TRBJ1-1, with unresolved D. Trimming stripped 7 bases from V and 3 bases from J, with 9 bases between. The CDR3 is made up of 12 amino acids. The CDR3 DNA follows: TGTGCCAGCACCTTCCCCCACACTGAAGCTTTCTTT. Translation: CASTFPHTEAFF.

About this clonotype: One end of the junction fails to match germline, which may point to a read error. The V call is TRBV25-1, the J call TRBJ2-7; no definite D call. This CDR3 has 11 residues. Germline V gives CDR1 MGHDK, CDR2 SYGVNS. Here the CDR3 reads CASRRAYKQYF. In DNA form, the CDR3 reads TGTGCCAGCAGACGGGCCTACAAGCAGTACTTC.

This sequence joins TRBV12-3 or TRBV12-4 and TRBJ2-7; D uncertain. The CDR3 has 15 amino acids. V was cut by 2 bases and J by 3 bases, with 14 bases left in between. The CDR3 DNA reads TGTGCCAGCAGTTTAAGCAGTCCCCTGGGCTACGAGCAGTACTTC. As protein: CASSLSSPLGYEQYF.

The chain couples TRBV2 to TRBJ1-5; no reliable D call. Germline V CDR1 and CDR2: SNHLY, FYNNEI. This CDR3 has 13 amino acids. V was cut by 7 bases and J by 0 bases, with 7 bases left in between. CDR3 loop: CASNADSNQPQHF. The CDR3 DNA reads as TGTGCCAGCAATGCTGATAGCAATCAGCCCCAGCATTTT.

Concerning this clonotype itself: At one boundary the junction diverges from the germline segment, which might be a read error. The chain uses TRBV4-1 and TRBJ2-7; D remains ambiguous. This CDR3 is 15 amino acids long. The V gene's germline CDR1 is MGHRA and CDR2 YSYEKL. The CDR3 DNA reads as TGCGCCCGCAGCCAAATGCTGGGGTCGTACTACGAGCAGTACTTC. Amino acids: CARSQMLGSYYEQYF.

In this sample, this clonotype turned up a few times. V gene TRBV3-1 combines with J gene TRBJ2-7, with TRBD1 as a possible D gene (5 bases). The V end lost 5 bases, the J end lost 4 bases, and 15 bases lay between the germline ends. The CDR3 is made up of 14 amino acids. CDR1 and CDR2 (germline): LGHDT, YNNKEL (reference sequence). CDR3 DNA sequence: TGTGCCAGCAGCGCAGGCTACAGGTTTTACGAGCAGTACTTC. Translation gives CASSAGYRFYEQYF.

This clonotype was picked up a small number of times. This chain joins TRBV5-1 and TRBJ2-3; no definite D call. V gave up 0 bases and J gave up 2 bases, with 7 bases separating them. This CDR3 is built from 14 residues. Per the germline V gene, CDR1 is SGHRS and CDR2 is YFSETQ. The CDR3 reads CASSLESLTDTQYF. CDR3 DNA sequence: TGCGCCAGCAGCTTGGAGTCCCTCACAGATACGCAGTATTTT.

The rearrangement links TRBV7-2 to TRBJ2-1; 11 positions match TRBD2. The CDR3 runs to 15 residues. In germline, CDR1 is SGHTA, CDR2 FQGNSA. The J segment lost 5 bases and the V segment lost 5 bases, leaving 5 bases of the junction unmatched. As DNA, the CDR3 is TGTGCCAGCAGCGACACTAGCGGGAGACACAATGAGCAGTTCTTC. It encodes CASSDTSGRHNEQFF.

The rearrangement links TRBV9 to TRBJ2-3; D unresolved. Germline-derived CDR1 and CDR2 are SGDLS and YYNGEE. This CDR3 is 14 amino acids long. Trimming shortened V by 3 bases and J by 1 base, and 9 bases separated the two germline ends. DNA for the CDR3: TGTGCCAGCAGCGCAGTGCCGGGCACAGATACGCAGTATTTT. Protein sequence: CASSAVPGTDTQYF.

This clonotype has only a few counts. The chain is built from TRBV7-6 and TRBJ1-1, with D hard to call. Trimming took 3 bases from V and 6 from J, leaving 11 bases between them. The germline CDR1 and CDR2 sequences are SGHVS and FNYEAQ. This CDR3 is 13 amino acids long. The CDR3 protein is CASSFTESSEAFF. CDR3 sequence (DNA): TGTGCCAGCAGCTTTACTGAGTCTTCTGAAGCTTTCTTT.

This clonotype was seen just once. Germline is not matched at one junction end, which may reflect a read error. V gene TRBV12-3 or TRBV12-4 combines with J gene TRBJ2-3, with 9 bases aligning to TRBD2. The CDR3 is made up of 16 amino acids. CDR3 sequence: CASGGATSGSTDAQYF. CDR3 bases: TGTGCCAGCGGGGGCGCGACTAGCGGCAGCACAGATGCGCAGTATTTT.

The chain is built from TRBV20-1 and TRBJ2-7, with 7 bases aligning to TRBD2. CDR3 length: 13 residues. The ends lost 3 bases at V and 3 bases at J; junction bases unmatched: 5. From germline, CDR1 is DFQATT and CDR2 SNEGSKA (reference sequence). The CDR3 here is CSASGRGNYEQYF. The CDR3 DNA sequence: TGCAGTGCTAGTGGGCGGGGGAACTACGAGCAGTACTTC.